The entry below describes one T cell receptor beta chain. The data were obtained in a study of blood T cell repertoires in COVID-19. About the study: COVID-19 samples from acute and convalescent phases originated in the United States, Italy and Spain. T cells, B-cell-depleted T cells, or PBMCs supplied cDNA or gDNA.

Germline V CDR1 and CDR2: MNHEY, SVGEGT. V lost 6 bases to trimming and J lost 1 base, with 18 bases between them. The CDR3 extends over 16 amino acids. Authors' data handling: How many nucleated cells were present was estimated from reference gene primer amplification. Method: immunoSEQ multiplex PCR; TCRdb's copy keeps in-frame clones and lacks some. D and trimming were read from the DNA, whereas the V and J calls and clone size are those reported in that table. Of some 340,000 clones listed, roughly 85% are singletons. The origin of this receptor is a woman aged 18 to 35 with acute or convalescent COVID-19. The chain employs TRBV6-2 or TRBV6-3 and TRBJ1-1; D not certain. The sequencing sample was made of peripheral blood. The CDR3, as DNA: TGTGCCAGCAGCCCTTTTGGTCTGGAGGGGAACACTGAAGCTTTCTTT. This sequence encodes CASSPFGLEGNTEAFF.